A single sample is the source of the 14 T cell receptor beta chains below, sequenced in a study of cytomegalovirus exposure and HLA in healthy donors. The PCR ran on 60 Vbeta and 13 Jbeta primers. Produced via immunoSEQ multiplex PCR; TCRdb's table is partial and in-frame only. Counted here are 150,000 to 200,000 clones, less than 80% occurring once; the ten biggest clones make up nearly 4.5%. The sequenced sample consisted of PBMCs. The source of these receptors is a woman aged 25 to 39 in good health and CMV-seropositive.

The gene calls are TRBV5-1 and TRBJ2-2; 9 bases fit TRBD1. Germline V gene lookup returns CDR1 SGHRS and CDR2 YFSETQ. V trimming: 3 bases; J trimming: 2 bases; junction bases outside the gene matches: 8. This CDR3 contains 17 residues. The CDR3 sequence is CASSSPKTGGNTGELFF. In nucleotides, the CDR3 is TGCGCCAGCAGCTCCCCAAAGACAGGGGGAAACACCGGGGAGCTGTTTTTT.

The rearrangement uses TRBV4-1 and TRBJ2-7; 9 positions match TRBD1. CDR3 length: 14 amino acids. After removal of 3 bases from V and 3 bases from J, the junction contained 3 bases not matched to a gene. Per the germline V gene, CDR1 is MGHRA and CDR2 is YSYEKL. Here the CDR3 reads CASSHGQGSYEQYF. The CDR3 nucleotides read TGCGCCAGCAGCCATGGACAGGGGAGCTACGAGCAGTACTTC.

The chain joins TRBV5-4 to TRBJ1-2; 12 nucleotides match TRBD1. The germline V gene encodes CDR1 SGHNT and CDR2 YYREEE (reference sequence). There are 14 residues in the CDR3. The V segment lost 3 bases and the J segment 7 bases; nucleotides outside the gene matches: 4. CDR3 nucleotides: TGTGCCAGCAGCTGGGGACAGGGGGCAGCTGGCTACACCTTC. Protein sequence: CASSWGQGAAGYTF. Filled out from reference TRBV5-4 and TRBJ1-2, the complete variable domain reads ETGVTQSPTHLIKTRGQQVTLRCSSQSGHNTVSWYQQALGQGPQFIFQYYREEENGRGNFPPRFSGLQFPNYSSELNVNALELDDSALYLCASSWGQGAAGYTFGSGTRLTVV.

A remark on this clone: The same CDR3 is also encoded by other DNA sequences in this sample. This sequence joins TRBV15 and TRBJ2-7; D is unresolved. Trimming took off 0 bases at V and 4 bases at J, with 7 bases between the two ends. CDR1 and CDR2 from the germline V gene are LNHNV and YYDKDF (reference sequence). This CDR3 contains 13 residues. In nucleotides, the CDR3 is TGTGCCACCAGCAGAGATCCCCTTTACGAGCAGTACTTC. Translating gives CATSRDPLYEQYF.

This chain connects TRBV5-5 to TRBJ2-7, with D possibly TRBD1 on 6 matching bases. There are 17 residues in the CDR3. Trimming took 1 base from V and 1 from J, leaving 18 bases between them. CDR1 and CDR2 (germline): SGHKS, YYEKEE (reference sequence). The CDR3 nucleotides are TGTGCCAGCAGCTTGAGCGGTTTGGGGCAGGGGTCCTACGAGCAGTACTTC. The encoded protein is CASSLSGLGQGSYEQYF.

This clone showed up just a few times. This chain connects TRBV7-6 to TRBJ2-7; 8 bases line up with TRBD1. CDR3 length: 17 residues. The ends lost 4 bases at V and 2 bases at J; junction bases unmatched: 13. Germline values: CDR1 SGHVS, CDR2 FNYEAQ. The CDR3 loop is CASSSSIRTGPTYEQYF. CDR3 nucleotide sequence: TGTGCCAGCAGCTCCTCCATTAGGACAGGGCCGACCTACGAGCAGTACTTC.

The rearrangement links TRBV4-1 to TRBJ2-6; weak D call: TRBD2 (5 bases). CDR3 length: 17 residues. With 2 bases removed from V and 4 bases from J, the gap between germline ends came to 15 bases. CDR1 is MGHRA and CDR2 is YSYEKL in the germline V gene. The CDR3 loop is CASSQPRERLGANVLTF. CDR3 nucleotides: TGCGCCAGCAGCCAACCTAGGGAGAGGCTGGGGGCCAACGTCCTGACTTTC.

Concerning this clone itself: At one end the junction does not follow the germline gene, possibly because of a read error. The genes are TRBV27 and TRBJ1-5, with D perhaps TRBD1 (6 bases). Germline CDR1 MNHEY, CDR2 SMNVEV (reference sequence). There are 13 residues in the CDR3. The CDR3 is CASRKQGNQPQHF. The CDR3 nucleotides are TGTGCCAGCAGAAAACAGGGCAACCAGCCCCAGCATTTT.

This clone was seen a single time. This chain uses TRBV21-1 with TRBJ1-1. TRBV21-1 is deemed a pseudogene. The CDR3 is 13 residues long. CDR3 sequence reads: CASKWGVPTEAFF. In DNA, the CDR3 is TGTGCCAGCAAGTGGGGAGTACCCACTGAAGCTTTCTTT.

The chain is built from TRBV25-1 and TRBJ2-7, with 10 nucleotides matching TRBD1. With V trimmed by 8 bases and J by 0 bases, 7 bases remained unmatched. The V gene's germline CDR1 is MGHDK and CDR2 SYGVNS. The CDR3 is 15 residues long. The CDR3 spells CASGDRGPRSYEQYF. CDR3 in DNA: TGTGCCAGCGGGGACAGGGGACCGCGCTCCTACGAGCAGTACTTC.

The V and J genes are TRBV7-8 and TRBJ2-2; TRBD2 matches 11 bases. CDR1 is SGHVS, CDR2 FQNEAQ, per germline. J was trimmed by 5 bases and V by 5 bases; bases with no gene match: 10. There are 17 residues in the CDR3. CDR3 in DNA: TGTGCCAGCAGCATAGTCGCTAGGACTAGCGGGACCGGGGAGCTGTTTTTT. Encoded protein: CASSIVARTSGTGELFF.

Notes on this clone: The germline gene is not matched at one end of the junction; a read error may be the cause. This specimen includes other DNA sequences encoding the same CDR3. The chain recombines TRBV27 with TRBJ2-7, with D possibly TRBD1 on 6 matching bases. Germline assignment: CDR1 MNHEY and CDR2 SMNVEV (reference sequence). The CDR3 loop spans 15 amino acids. The CDR3 DNA sequence: TGTGCTAGCAGTTTATTCGGGACACCTAACTACGAGCAGTACTTC. Encoded protein: CASSLFGTPNYEQYF.

As DNA, the CDR3 is TGTGCCAGCAGCCGCGGACTAGCGGGTGCCTCCTACGAGCAGTACTTC. It yields the protein CASSRGLAGASYEQYF. The chain couples TRBV5-6 to TRBJ2-7; 11 bases agree with TRBD2. The CDR3 covers 16 residues. The V gene end was trimmed by 4 bases and the J gene end by 0 bases; junction bases not matched to a gene: 6. In germline, CDR1 is SGHDT, CDR2 YYEEEE.

The V call is TRBV30, the J call TRBJ2-6; tentatively, D is TRBD2 (6 bases). In germline, CDR1 is GTSNPN, CDR2 SVGIG (reference sequence). The CDR3 has 17 residues. Trimming left V 3 bases short and J 0 bases short, with 15 bases between. In nucleotides, the CDR3 is TGTGCCTGGAGCTCGACGGGGGTCAGCTCTGGGGCCAACGTCCTGACTTTC. This translates into CAWSSTGVSSGANVLTF.